Reported below is one TCR beta chain. These data originate in a study of blood T cell repertoires in COVID-19. About the study: The United States, Italy and Spain were the sources of the acute and convalescent COVID-19 samples.

The CDR3 has 14 amino acids. Germline V gives CDR1 SGHNT, CDR2 YYREEE (reference sequence). V gave up 1 base and J gave up 0 bases, with 7 bases separating them. Source study methods: Reference gene primer amplification gave estimated nucleated cell counts. The table came from immunoSEQ multiplex PCR; TCRdb's copy has only in-frame clones and leaves some out. V, J and clone size were drawn from that table, and D and trimming were deduced from the DNA. The sample consists of over 65,000 clones, more than 80% of them appearing once. This sequence originates from a middle-aged man with active or convalescent COVID-19. This sequence joins TRBV5-4 and TRBJ2-5; D is ambiguous. Sequenced sample: peripheral blood. The CDR3 bases are TGTGCCAGCAGCTTGCATGGCAACCAAGAGACCCAGTACTTC. This translates into CASSLHGNQETQYF.